Each of the 26 T cell receptor beta chains below was sequenced from the same sample in a study of regulatory T cells in long-lasting Graves disease. Assembly of TCR beta libraries relied on iRepertoire HTBI primers together with Arm-PCR of CDR3 regions. TCRdb used MiXCR to reprocess the multiplex PCR reads, holding one entry per CDR3 protein. The profile shows 350,000 to 500,000 distinct CDR3 sequences, about a sixth of them singletons. Time point denoted: newly diagnosed GD, antithyroid drugs for less than 3 months. There was RNA extracted from PBMCs, and the TCR library was made from it. These sequences were also reported in another study, on T cells in Graves' hyperthyroidism and ophthalmopathy.

The source was peripheral blood mononuclear cells (PBMCs), collected at new diagnosis, from a patient treated with antithyroid drugs. The source of these receptors is a young woman with Graves disease.

This clonotype was seen at least ten times. The chain combines TRBV11-2 with TRBJ2-1; TRBD2 matches at 7 bases. The V and J ends lost 8 bases and 3 bases, in that order; junction bases with no gene match: 13. The CDR3 has 16 residues. The germline V gene encodes CDR1 SGHAT and CDR2 FQNNGV. DNA for the CDR3: TGTGCCAGCGCCGGGTGGGAGGGGCTGGGCTACAATGAGCAGTTCTTC. Amino acids: CASAGWEGLGYNEQFF. Filled out from reference TRBV11-2 and TRBJ2-1, the complete variable domain reads EAGVAQSPRYKIIEKRQSVAFWCNPISGHATLYWYQQILGQGPKLLIQFQNNGVVDDSQLPKDRFSAERLKGVDSTLKIQPAKLEDSAVYLCASAGWEGLGYNEQFFGPGTRLTVL.

This clonotype was seen many times. V is TRBV18 and J is TRBJ2-2; D call uncertain. This CDR3 region has 14 residues. V lost 2 bases and J 6 bases, leaving 10 bases between the germline ends. CDR1 KGHSH and CDR2 LQKENI come from the germline V gene. The CDR3 is CASSPMKEAGELFF. CDR3 nucleotides: TGTGCCAGCTCACCAATGAAGGAAGCCGGGGAGCTGTTTTTT.

In its sample, this clonotype was seen many times. The gene calls are TRBV20-1 and TRBJ2-5, with TRBD1 matching 7 bases. The germline V gene encodes CDR1 DFQATT and CDR2 SNEGSKA (reference sequence). With 4 bases clipped from V and 1 base from J, the junction kept 3 bases outside the gene matches. There are 13 residues in the CDR3. The CDR3: CSANRDSQETQYF. In nucleotides, the CDR3 is TGCAGTGCTAACCGGGACAGCCAAGAGACCCAGTACTTC.

This clonotype was recorded many times. This rearrangement joins TRBV24-1 to TRBJ2-1; D gene ambiguous. Germline V lookup: CDR1 KGHDR, CDR2 SFDVKD. V gave up 4 bases and J gave up 12 bases, with 12 bases separating them. The CDR3 totals 12 residues. CDR3 nucleotides: TGTGCCACCAGTGACCCAGAGCAGCCGCAGTTCTTC. Its translation: CATSDPEQPQFF.

In this sample, this clonotype turned up once. Given a far larger clone just one base away, this is likely a sequencing read error. V usage is TRBV6-6 and J usage is TRBJ2-3; D unclear. The assigned J gene may be wrong: the sequence end matches TRBJ2-1 better. This CDR3 spans 15 amino acids. CDR1 MNHNY and CDR2 SVGAGI come from the germline V gene (reference sequence). The CDR3 nucleotides are TGTGCCAGCAGTTACTCGAGGCAGATCCCCTGGGAGCAGTTCTTC. Its translation is CASSYSRQIPWEQFF.

A few counts support this clonotype. The V and J genes are TRBV27 and TRBJ2-7; D ambiguous. V lost 4 bases and J lost 1, with 14 bases in between. The germline CDR1 and CDR2 sequences are MNHEY and SMNVEV (reference sequence). The CDR3 runs 15 residues. The CDR3 region is CASSWQATKSYEQYF. Written as DNA, the CDR3 is TGTGCCAGCAGTTGGCAAGCAACGAAATCCTACGAGCAGTACTTC.

The chain has TRBV10-1 and TRBJ2-1; TRBD2 is a possible D gene (6 bases). CDR1 is WNHNN and CDR2 is SYGVQD in the germline V gene (reference sequence). V was shortened by 8 bases and J by 9 bases, with 17 bases between the two germline ends. There are 13 residues in the CDR3. The CDR3 loop reads CASGEASDGEQFF. In DNA, the CDR3 is TGCGCCAGCGGGGAGGCTAGCGACGGTGAGCAGTTCTTC.

The J gene is TRBJ2-2, the V gene TRBV7-2; D gene uncertain. Trimming pared 5 bases from V and 5 bases from J, leaving 15 bases between. The CDR3 is 15 residues long. From germline, CDR1 is SGHTA and CDR2 FQGNSA. CDR3 coding DNA: TGTGCCAGCAGCACGGACCTCCTGCCGACCGGGGAGCTGTTTTTT. Translating gives CASSTDLLPTGELFF.

Comments on this clonotype: A read error may explain this, as a much larger clone is one base away. The chain joins TRBV5-1 to TRBJ1-1; D gene uncertain. CDR3 length equals 15 residues. CDR1 is SGHRS, CDR2 YFSETQ, per germline. V gave up 4 bases and J gave up 4 bases, with 17 bases separating them. CDR3 in DNA: TGCGCCAGCAGCGTAGAACCGACGCTTAGCACTGAAGCTTTCTTT. This codes for CASSVEPTLSTEAFF.

The sample holds many counts of this clonotype. CDR3 sequence: CASSRVLGISYNEQFF. CDR3 DNA: TGTGCCAGCAGCCGGGTTCTCGGGATCTCCTACAATGAGCAGTTCTTC. The gene calls are TRBV11-2 and TRBJ2-1; perhaps TRBD2 as D (5 bases). CDR1 and CDR2 (germline): SGHAT, FQNNGV. The CDR3 sequence is 16 residues long. V lost 5 bases, J lost 0 bases, and 14 bases lay in between.

This chain joins TRBV10-3 and TRBJ2-7; the match to TRBD1 covers 8 bases. J lost 7 bases, V lost 10 bases, and 15 bases had no gene match. Germline-derived CDR1 and CDR2 are ENHRY and SYGVKD. The CDR3 runs 14 residues. CDR3 residues: CATTGASSFNEQYF. CDR3 DNA: TGTGCCACGACAGGGGCTTCTTCTTTCAATGAGCAGTACTTC.

This clonotype was recorded a few times. The V and J genes are TRBV2 and TRBJ1-5, with TRBD1 matching over 7 bases. V was clipped by 2 bases and J by 2 bases; unmatched bases: 6. The germline V gene has CDR1 SNHLY and CDR2 FYNNEI. The CDR3 extends over 16 amino acids. The CDR3 DNA reads as TGTGCCAGCAGTGAACCCCCAGGGGGTGGCAATCAGCCCCAGCATTTT. It codes for CASSEPPGGGNQPQHF. The full variable domain, rest sourced from reference TRBV2 and TRBJ1-5, is EPEVTQTPSHQVTQMGQEVILRCVPISNHLYFYWYRQILGQKVEFLVSFYNNEISEKSEIFDDQFSVERPDGSNFTLKIRSTKLEDSAMYFCASSEPPGGGNQPQHFGDGTRLSIL.

The chain has TRBV9 and TRBJ2-7; 13 nucleotides agree with TRBD2. The ends lost 4 bases at V and 7 bases at J; junction bases unmatched: 17. From germline, CDR1 is SGDLS and CDR2 YYNGEE. This CDR3 spans 18 amino acids. The CDR3 region has the DNA TGTGCCAGCAGCCCGACCACTCCTACTAGCGGGAGGGCCAGAGAGCAGTACTTC. It specifies CASSPTTPTSGRAREQYF.

As concerns this clonotype: One base away lies a much larger clone, so this may be a sequencing read error. The gene calls are TRBV28 and TRBJ2-2, with D possibly TRBD2 on 6 matching bases. The germline CDR1 and CDR2 sequences are MDHEN and SYDVKM. The CDR3 runs 15 residues. DNA of the CDR3: TGTGCCAGCAGCTCTTCCCGCAGGGCGGGCGGGGAGCTGGTTTTT. Residues: CASSSSRRAGGELVF.

This clonotype was observed a handful of times. This rearrangement joins TRBV29-1 to TRBJ2-7; D is perhaps TRBD1 (5 bases). Trimming stripped 4 bases from V and 5 bases from J, with 9 bases between. This CDR3 contains 11 residues. Per the germline V gene, CDR1 is SQVTM and CDR2 is ANQGSEA. The CDR3 spells CSVAGQHEQYF. DNA of the CDR3: TGCAGCGTTGCTGGACAACACGAGCAGTACTTC.

The rearrangement links TRBV29-1 to TRBJ2-1; 9 nucleotides line up with TRBD2. CDR3 size: 17 residues. CDR1 is SQVTM and CDR2 is ANQGSEA in the germline V gene. V was clipped by 1 base and J by 3 bases; unmatched bases: 10. CDR3 amino acids: CSVEALAPSGNYNEQFF. The CDR3 DNA is TGCAGCGTTGAAGCCCTCGCCCCTAGCGGGAACTACAATGAGCAGTTCTTC.

As to this clonotype: A much larger clone differs from this one at a single base, so this may be a read error. V usage is TRBV28 and J usage is TRBJ1-1, with no clear D. Deletions cut 7 bases from V and 12 bases from J, with 15 bases between. The germline V gene encodes CDR1 MDHEN and CDR2 SYDVKM. CDR3 length equals 11 residues. The CDR3 here is CASTRTLETFF. The CDR3 DNA is TGTGCCAGCACACGGACGTTGGAAACTTTCTTT.

This clonotype was counted only a few times. The chain employs TRBV20-1 and TRBJ2-2, with D perhaps TRBD1 (6 bases). This CDR3 has 15 residues. Germline V gene data show CDR1 as DFQATT and CDR2 as SNEGSKA (reference sequence). V lost 2 bases and J 0 bases, leaving 10 bases between the germline ends. The CDR3 is CSARRTDANTGELFF. In DNA form, the CDR3 reads TGCAGTGCTAGAAGGACAGACGCGAACACCGGGGAGCTGTTTTTT.

Worth noting for this clonotype: A clone one base away is much larger, so this may be a read error. V is TRBV5-6 and J is TRBJ2-5; 10 bases align to TRBD1. CDR3 length equals 17 residues. Germline V gives CDR1 SGHDT, CDR2 YYEEEE. DNA of the CDR3: TGTGCCAGCAGCTATGCGACAGGGGGCTACCTCCAAGGGACCCAGTACTTC. Encoded protein: CASSYATGGYLQGTQYF.

In its sample, this clonotype was seen many times. Here the CDR3 reads CASSERLTYYNEQFF. The CDR3 DNA follows: TGTGCCAGCAGTGAGCGGCTTACCTACTACAATGAGCAGTTCTTC. The rearrangement uses TRBV6-1 and TRBJ2-1; D not certain. With 3 bases removed from V and 3 bases from J, the gap between germline ends came to 12 bases. This CDR3 contains 15 residues. Germline assignment: CDR1 MNHNS and CDR2 SASEGT.

This clonotype appeared many times. The rearrangement uses TRBV5-5 and TRBJ2-1, with 10 nucleotides matching TRBD2. CDR3 length: 16 residues. Germline CDR1 SGHKS, CDR2 YYEKEE (reference sequence). V lost 0 bases, J lost 7 bases, and 7 bases stayed unmatched. CDR3 in DNA: TGTGCCAGCAGCTTGGGGGCGGGACTAGCGAATAATGAGCAGTTCTTC. This encodes CASSLGAGLANNEQFF.

V is TRBV7-9 and J is TRBJ1-1; 11 bases are a match to TRBD1. The germline CDR1 and CDR2 sequences are SEHNR and FQNEAQ (reference sequence). After removal of 7 bases from V and 6 bases from J, the junction contained 13 bases not matched to a gene. The CDR3 consists of 16 residues. CDR3 sequence (DNA): TGTGCCAGCACTTCCGAGGGGACAGGGGGGCCCGCTGAAGCTTTCTTT. Its protein product is CASTSEGTGGPAEAFF.

This clonotype was counted a single time. Here the CDR3 omits its conserved ending phenylalanine or tryptophan, so a read error is the likely source. The limits of the CDR3 on the DNA are not certain, so only TCRdb's listed CDR3 is given. The V call is TRBV6-5, the J call TRBJ2-7; the table's D call TRBD2 went unverified against the DNA. The CDR3 is 9 amino acids long, termini counted. Germline V CDR1 and CDR2: MNHEY, SVGAGI. The CDR3: CASSYPLNL.

This clonotype appeared many times. The rearrangement joins TRBV2 to TRBJ2-4, with TRBD2 matching 11 bases. CDR3 length equals 16 residues. Trimming at V came to 8 bases and at J to 7 bases, leaving 13 bases not matched to a gene. Germline assignment: CDR1 SNHLY and CDR2 FYNNEI. CDR3 coding DNA: TGTGCCAGCGAGAACACCTCACTAGCGGGAGTTAACATTCAGTACTTC. Protein sequence: CASENTSLAGVNIQYF.

In its sample, this clonotype was seen many times. The gene calls are TRBV29-1 and TRBJ2-7, with 11 bases aligning to TRBD1. Germline CDR1 and CDR2: SQVTM and ANQGSEA. The CDR3 covers 15 residues. The ends lost 6 bases at V and 2 bases at J; junction bases unmatched: 9. The chain's CDR3 is CSVVTGTGGTYEQYF. The CDR3 bases are TGCAGCGTCGTAACCGGGACAGGGGGTACCTACGAGCAGTACTTC.

With regard to this clonotype: Since a much larger clone is just one base distant, this may be a read error. Likely a read error: the CDR3 ends without its conserved phenylalanine or tryptophan. V gene TRBV25-1 combines with J gene TRBJ2-7; 7 nucleotides align to TRBD2. V gave up 2 bases and J gave up 2 bases; unmatched junction bases: 6. The CDR3 is 15 residues long. Germline V CDR1 and CDR2: MGHDK, SYGVNS. The CDR3 DNA sequence: TGTGCCAGCAGTGAAGTGGGTCTAGCGGCCTACGAGCAGTACCTC. Its translation is CASSEVGLAAYEQYL.